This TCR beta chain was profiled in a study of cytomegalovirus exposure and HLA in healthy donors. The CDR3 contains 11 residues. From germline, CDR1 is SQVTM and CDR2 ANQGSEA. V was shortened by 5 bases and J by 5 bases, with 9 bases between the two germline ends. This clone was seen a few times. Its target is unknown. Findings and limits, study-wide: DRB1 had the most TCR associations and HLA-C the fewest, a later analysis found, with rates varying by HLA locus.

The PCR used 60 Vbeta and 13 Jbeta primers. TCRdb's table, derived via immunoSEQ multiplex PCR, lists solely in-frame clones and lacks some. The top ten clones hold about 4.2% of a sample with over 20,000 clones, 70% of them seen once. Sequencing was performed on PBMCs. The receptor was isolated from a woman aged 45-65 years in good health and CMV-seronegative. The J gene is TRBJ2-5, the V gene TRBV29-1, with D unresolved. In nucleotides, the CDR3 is TGCAGCGTTCAAGTCCGGGAGACCCAGTACTTC. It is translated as CSVQVRETQYF.